The 29 T cell receptor beta chains below come from one sample, sequenced in a study of blood T cell repertoires in COVID-19. TCRdb keeps only in-frame clones here, not all; method: immunoSEQ multiplex PCR. The sample contains some 34,000 clones, approximately 89% of which appear only once. Input material: peripheral blood. All receptors come from a human donor in a cohort sampled during active COVID-19.

The sample holds one count of this clone. V and J are TRBV5-1 and TRBJ2-5; possible D gene TRBD1, 6 bases. V lost 0 bases to trimming and J lost 5 bases, with 11 bases between them. CDR1 and CDR2 from the germline V gene are SGHRS and YFSETQ. This CDR3 is 14 amino acids long. The CDR3 region is CASSLAGTSETQYF. The CDR3 bases are TGCGCCAGCAGCTTGGCCGGGACAAGCGAGACCCAGTACTTC.

This clone is categorized as medium-sized. The rearrangement joins TRBV24-1 to TRBJ2-1; TRBD2 might be the D (5 bases). The V end was cut by 2 bases, the J end by 3 bases, with 7 bases between. The CDR3 runs to 14 residues. Germline CDR1 KGHDR, CDR2 SFDVKD. For the CDR3, the DNA is TGTGCCACCAGTGATTCCCGGGACTACAATGAGCAGTTCTTC. This codes for CATSDSRDYNEQFF.

This chain connects TRBV7-9 to TRBJ2-5, with D possibly being TRBD1 (6 bases). Germline V gene lookup returns CDR1 SEHNR and CDR2 FQNEAQ (reference sequence). CDR3 length: 14 residues. The V gene lost 6 bases and the J gene lost 7 bases, with 18 bases spanning the gap. This CDR3 reads CASRPGAGEVTQYF. CDR3 DNA sequence: TGTGCCAGCAGACCTGGAGCAGGGGAAGTGACCCAGTACTTC.

The chain recombines TRBV5-4 with TRBJ2-2; 10 bases map to TRBD2. This CDR3 has 16 amino acids. J was trimmed by 6 bases and V by 4 bases; bases with no gene match: 9. Germline CDR1 SGHNT, CDR2 YYREEE (reference sequence). The DNA of the CDR3 is TGTGCCAGCAGCCCCGTCCCGGGACTAGCGTCCGGGGAGCTGTTTTTT. This translates into CASSPVPGLASGELFF.

The CDR3 loop reads CASSPTGGAWDTQYF. The CDR3 nucleotides read TGTGCCAGTAGTCCGACAGGGGGCGCATGGGATACGCAGTATTTT. This chain joins TRBV19 and TRBJ2-3; 10 bases agree with TRBD1. Germline CDR1 LNHDA, CDR2 SQIVND (reference sequence). The V segment lost 5 bases and the J segment 6 bases; nucleotides outside the gene matches: 8. The CDR3 loop spans 15 amino acids.

The chain employs TRBV5-5 and TRBJ2-5; D is ambiguous. This CDR3 comprises 16 residues. Trimming left V 0 bases short and J 1 base short, with 13 bases between. CDR1 is SGHKS and CDR2 is YYEKEE in the germline V gene (reference sequence). The CDR3 bases are TGTGCCAGCAGCTTGGGCCCCCTCACAGTCCAAGAGACCCAGTACTTC. Protein product: CASSLGPLTVQETQYF.

The chain couples TRBV12-5 to TRBJ2-7, with D perhaps matching TRBD2 (7 bases). Trimming took 3 bases from V and 5 from J, leaving 11 bases between them. Looked up from germline, CDR1 is LGHNT and CDR2 is FRNRAP. The CDR3 has 13 residues. The CDR3 sequence: CASGFSGGHEQYF. Written as DNA, the CDR3 is TGTGCTAGTGGTTTCTCGGGGGGCCACGAGCAGTACTTC.

The V and J genes are TRBV5-6 and TRBJ2-7; D may be TRBD1 (5 bases). Germline values: CDR1 SGHDT, CDR2 YYEEEE. The CDR3 length is 13 residues. Trimming took 5 bases from V and 5 from J, leaving 14 bases between them. In DNA, the CDR3 is TGTGCCAGCAGGGACACAAATAGCCACGAGCAGTACTTC. Its protein product is CASRDTNSHEQYF. The full variable domain, completed using reference TRBV5-6 and TRBJ2-7, is DAGVTQSPTHLIKTRGQQVTLRCSPKSGHDTVSWYQQALGQGPQFIFQYYEEEERQRGNFPDRFSGHQFPNYSSELNVNALLLGDSALYLCASRDTNSHEQYFGPGTRLTVT.

The chain is built from TRBV27 and TRBJ2-1; D unclear. Trimming shortened V by 5 bases and J by 4 bases, and 3 bases separated the two germline ends. CDR3 size: 11 residues. The germline V gene encodes CDR1 MNHEY and CDR2 SMNVEV (reference sequence). CDR3 bases: TGTGCCAGCAGTCTATACAATGAGCAGTTCTTC. Its protein product is CASSLYNEQFF.

The V and J genes are TRBV5-1 and TRBJ2-6, with 7 bases aligning to TRBD1. Germline CDR1 is SGHRS and CDR2 is YFSETQ. The CDR3 loop spans 17 amino acids. J was trimmed by 3 bases and V by 3 bases; bases with no gene match: 9. CDR3 sequence reads: CASSYGAGGLGANVLTF. CDR3 in DNA: TGCGCCAGCAGCTATGGGGCAGGGGGTCTTGGGGCCAACGTCCTGACTTTC.

CDR3 protein: CASSPEVYYTQYF. The DNA of the CDR3 is TGCGCCAGCAGCCCGGAGGTTTATTATACGCAGTATTTT. The chain employs TRBV5-1 and TRBJ2-3; tentative D call: TRBD2 (5 bases). V lost 4 bases to trimming and J lost 7 bases, with 13 bases between them. Germline V gives CDR1 SGHRS, CDR2 YFSETQ. This CDR3 contains 13 residues.

The J gene is TRBJ2-3, the V gene TRBV19; 7 nucleotides match TRBD1. The ends lost 7 bases at V and 0 bases at J; junction bases unmatched: 7. CDR1 is LNHDA, CDR2 SQIVND, per germline (reference sequence). CDR3 length: 15 residues. The CDR3 region is CASTPGTASTDTQYF. DNA of the CDR3: TGTGCCAGTACCCCCGGGACAGCTAGCACAGATACGCAGTATTTT.

The chain is built from TRBV5-1 and TRBJ2-2, with 7 bases lining up with TRBD2. The CDR3 sequence is 17 residues long. Germline V gene data show CDR1 as SGHRS and CDR2 as YFSETQ. V lost 1 base and J lost 3; bases outside the gene matches: 9. This CDR3 reads CASSLMASGADTGELFF. The CDR3 DNA is TGCGCCAGCAGCTTGATGGCTAGCGGAGCCGACACCGGGGAGCTGTTTTTT.

V gene TRBV10-3 combines with J gene TRBJ1-1; no firm D call. CDR1 ENHRY and CDR2 SYGVKD come from the germline V gene. This CDR3 is 14 amino acids long. The V end lost 2 bases, the J end lost 0 bases, and 7 bases lay between the germline ends. DNA for the CDR3: TGTGCCATCAGTGAGAACAGCATGAACACTGAAGCTTTCTTT. This sequence encodes CAISENSMNTEAFF.

The V and J genes are TRBV28 and TRBJ2-2, with 11 bases lining up with TRBD2. The trim removed 6 bases at V and 2 bases at J, leaving 5 bases unmatched. This CDR3 has 16 residues. CDR1 and CDR2 (germline): MDHEN, SYDVKM. The CDR3 sequence: CASRGGLAANTGELFF. The CDR3 region has the DNA TGTGCCAGCAGGGGGGGACTAGCGGCAAACACCGGGGAGCTGTTTTTT.

V usage is TRBV19 and J usage is TRBJ2-7; 8 nucleotides match TRBD1. This CDR3 region has 14 residues. The V and J ends lost 9 bases and 2 bases, in that order; junction bases with no gene match: 9. Germline CDR1 and CDR2: LNHDA and SQIVND (reference sequence). The CDR3 coding sequence is TGTGCCAGCGCTTCCGTGGACAGGGCCTACGAGCAGTACTTC. Protein sequence: CASASVDRAYEQYF.

The gene calls are TRBV27 and TRBJ2-5, with D possibly matching TRBD2 (6 bases). Trimming cost V 2 bases and J 4 bases, with 11 bases left between them. This CDR3 contains 14 residues. The germline V gene encodes CDR1 MNHEY and CDR2 SMNVEV (reference sequence). The CDR3 sequence is CASSLGRGIETQYF. DNA for the CDR3: TGTGCCAGCAGTTTAGGACGCGGGATAGAGACCCAGTACTTC.

J is TRBJ2-7 and V is TRBV7-9, with D perhaps TRBD2 (6 bases). Germline lookup yields CDR1 SEHNR and CDR2 FQNEAQ (reference sequence). The CDR3 extends over 14 amino acids. Trimming took 5 bases from V and 4 from J, leaving 15 bases between them. Here the CDR3 DNA reads TGTGCCAGCAGCGTGGGACTTAACTGGTACGAGCAGTACTTC. This gives the protein CASSVGLNWYEQYF.

This clone was recorded only once. This rearrangement joins TRBV5-6 to TRBJ1-1, with a weak D call TRBD1 (6 bases). Between the trimmed V and J ends, which lost 3 bases and 3 bases, there was a span of 12 bases. From germline, CDR1 is SGHDT and CDR2 YYEEEE. The CDR3 contains 14 residues. The CDR3 nucleotides are TGTGCCAGCAGCTACGGGGCAGGGGACACTGAAGCTTTCTTT. Protein product: CASSYGAGDTEAFF. The full variable domain, in which reference TRBV5-6 and TRBJ1-1 provide the parts outside the CDR3, is DAGVTQSPTHLIKTRGQQVTLRCSPKSGHDTVSWYQQALGQGPQFIFQYYEEEERQRGNFPDRFSGHQFPNYSSELNVNALLLGDSALYLCASSYGAGDTEAFFGQGTRLTVV.

CDR3 nucleotides: TGTGCCAGCAGCAAGCCAACAGGGTTAGAGACCCAGTACTTC. Its protein product is CASSKPTGLETQYF. The chain couples TRBV7-9 to TRBJ2-5; perhaps TRBD1 as D (6 bases). Trimming left V 5 bases short and J 4 bases short, with 14 bases between. The V gene's germline CDR1 is SEHNR and CDR2 FQNEAQ (reference sequence). The CDR3 contains 14 residues.

The chain combines TRBV11-2 with TRBJ1-1; D remains ambiguous. Germline loops: CDR1 SGHAT, CDR2 FQNNGV. The CDR3 contains 14 residues. Trimming removed 5 bases at V and 3 bases at J, with 13 bases between. The CDR3 loop reads CASSVLAGDTEAFF. CDR3 nucleotide sequence: TGTGCCAGCAGCGTGTTGGCCGGGGACACTGAAGCTTTCTTT.

This chain joins TRBV29-1 and TRBJ1-2; 9 positions match TRBD1. CDR3 size: 13 residues. Germline V lookup: CDR1 SQVTM, CDR2 ANQGSEA. Unmatched junction bases numbered 9, after V lost 6 bases and J lost 7 bases. The CDR3 coding sequence is TGCAGCGTGGGACAGGGAGGACGAGTTGGCTACACCTTC. Protein: CSVGQGGRVGYTF.

This clone turned up a few times. The chain employs TRBV29-1 and TRBJ2-1; 8 bases are shared with TRBD2. The trim removed 0 bases at V and 7 bases at J, leaving 8 bases unmatched. The CDR3 consists of 15 residues. Per germline, CDR1 SQVTM and CDR2 ANQGSEA. For the CDR3, the DNA is TGCAGCGTTGAAGATCCAGCGGGAGTGATAAATGAGCAGTTCTTC. It yields the protein CSVEDPAGVINEQFF.

The genes are TRBV4-1 and TRBJ2-5, with TRBD2 matching 14 bases. V gave up 4 bases and J gave up 5 bases; unmatched junction bases: 15. Germline V gives CDR1 MGHRA, CDR2 YSYEKL. CDR3 length: 19 residues. CDR3 sequence reads: CASSLETSGRASRLETQYF. CDR3 coding DNA: TGCGCCAGCAGCCTCGAGACTAGCGGGAGGGCCTCTCGTCTGGAGACCCAGTACTTC.

V is TRBV9 and J is TRBJ1-6; 8 nucleotides agree with TRBD1. The CDR3 is made up of 16 amino acids. The ends lost 4 bases at V and 7 bases at J; junction bases unmatched: 10. CDR1 is SGDLS and CDR2 is YYNGEE in the germline V gene. The CDR3 sequence: CASSYGTGRENSPLHF. In DNA, the CDR3 is TGTGCCAGCAGCTACGGGACAGGCCGGGAGAATTCACCCCTCCACTTT.

The rearrangement joins TRBV9 to TRBJ2-2; TRBD1 aligns across 7 bases. CDR1 SGDLS and CDR2 YYNGEE come from the germline V gene. V was clipped by 5 bases and J by 0 bases; unmatched bases: 13. CDR3 size: 18 residues. The CDR3 nucleotides are TGTGCCAGCAGTGGAGGACAGGCTTCCCCCGCGAACACCGGGGAGCTGTTTTTT. Encoded protein: CASSGGQASPANTGELFF.

Written as DNA, the CDR3 is TGTGCCAGTAGTATTTACAGGTTGAACACTGAAGCTTTCTTT. Amino acid sequence: CASSIYRLNTEAFF. The chain combines TRBV19 with TRBJ1-1; D possibly corresponds to TRBD1 (5 bases). The CDR3 has 14 amino acids. Germline values: CDR1 LNHDA, CDR2 SQIVND (reference sequence). With 3 bases removed from V and 0 bases from J, the gap between germline ends came to 8 bases.

This clone was detected once. The chain recombines TRBV6-6 with TRBJ1-4; D gene unclear. CDR1 MNHNY and CDR2 SVGAGI come from the germline V gene (reference sequence). The CDR3 extends over 14 amino acids. Trimming shortened V by 11 bases and J by 7 bases, and 20 bases separated the two germline ends. The chain's CDR3 is CASYTGSLGEKLFF. In DNA form, the CDR3 reads TGTGCCTCCTATACCGGGTCTCTAGGTGAAAAACTGTTTTTT.

This chain connects TRBV28 to TRBJ2-7; D gene uncertain. Deletions cut 7 bases from V and 7 bases from J, with 14 bases between. CDR1 is MDHEN and CDR2 is SYDVKM in the germline V gene. The CDR3 totals 12 residues. DNA for the CDR3: TGTGCCAGCATGGAAACTTGGCGGGAGCAGTACTTC. Translated, it gives CASMETWREQYF.